These T cell receptor beta chains were read from a single sample in a study of cytomegalovirus exposure and HLA in healthy donors. Some clones are missing from TCRdb's copy, which holds only in-frame ones; the method was immunoSEQ multiplex PCR. The sample has about 170,000 clones, around 75% seen once. Sequencing used PBMCs. The receptors were gathered from a male donor in good health and CMV-seronegative. CDR3s include the opening cysteine and the closing phenylalanine or tryptophan. The D gene is left open where the match is weak. Rows may omit the clone size; those that give it use once, few, many or a size class.

cdr3_length,j_call,clone_size,v_call,d_call,cdr3_aa,cdr3_nt
16,TRBJ2-5,few,TRBV4-2,TRBD1,CASSQGDRVGQETQYF,TGTGCCAGCAGCCAAGGGGACAGGGTTGGCCAAGAGACCCAGTACTTC
12,TRBJ1-2,NA,TRBV15,NA,CATSRLGVGYTF,TGTGCCACCAGCAGACTAGGGGTTGGCTACACCTTC
13,TRBJ1-6,NA,TRBV27,NA,CASEPPRNSPLHF,TGTGCCAGCGAACCCCCCCGGAATTCACCCCTCCACTTT
17,TRBJ2-3,few,TRBV29-1,TRBD2,CSVGSGEGDVWTDTQYF,TGCAGCGTTGGTAGCGGGGAGGGGGACGTATGGACAGATACGCAGTATTTT
14,TRBJ1-4,NA,TRBV7-4,TRBD1,CASTRTGRVEKLFF,TGTGCCAGCACAAGGACAGGGAGAGTTGAAAAACTGTTTTTT
15,TRBJ1-3,NA,TRBV7-6,NA,CASSAYEISGNTIYF,TGTGCCAGCAGCGCGTATGAGATCTCTGGAAACACCATATATTTT
12,TRBJ1-1,NA,TRBV5-1,NA,CASSAQGTRAFF,TGCGCCAGCAGCGCTCAGGGGACAAGGGCTTTCTTT
14,TRBJ2-7,once,TRBV2,NA,CASSDDRSSYEQYF,TGTGCCAGCAGTGATGACAGGAGCTCCTACGAGCAGTACTTC
16,TRBJ2-2,NA,TRBV9,NA,CASSARPGMNTGELFF,TGTGCCAGCAGCGCCCGGCCGGGAATGAACACCGGGGAGCTGTTTTTT
14,TRBJ1-4,NA,TRBV27,TRBD1,CASSTGVVNEKLFF,TGTGCCAGCAGCACAGGGGTAGTTAATGAAAAACTGTTTTTT
14,TRBJ2-5,NA,TRBV5-4,NA,CASSLDAREETQYF,TGTGCCAGCAGCTTGGACGCACGAGAAGAGACCCAGTACTTC
15,TRBJ2-7,NA,TRBV7-8,NA,CASSLGTVSSYEQYF,TGTGCCAGCAGCTTAGGTACGGTGAGCTCCTACGAGCAGTACTTC
14,TRBJ1-3,NA,TRBV6-5,NA,CASSYSGPGNTIYF,TGTGCCAGCAGTTACTCGGGGCCTGGAAACACCATATATTTT
14,TRBJ2-7,NA,TRBV27,NA,CASSSGPTGYEQYF,TGTGCCAGCAGCTCAGGACCTACAGGCTACGAGCAGTACTTC